This T cell receptor beta chain was identified in a study of long-term antiretroviral therapy in people with HIV. Study-wide background: Some samples came about a decade before the 2015 immediate-ART recommendation, and these were the earliest.

Sequencing relied on immunoSEQ assay v3.0, run at survey level. Assay used: immunoSEQ multiplex PCR; TCRdb lists only in-frame clones, some missing. Among about 28,000 clones listed, 65% to 85% were seen once. V lost 4 bases, J lost 2 bases, and 7 bases stayed unmatched. The CDR3 contains 15 residues. Germline V lookup: CDR1 LNHDA, CDR2 SQIVND (reference sequence). This receptor was identified in a man aged 18 to 30 with HIV. J is TRBJ2-7 and V is TRBV19; 8 bases map to TRBD1. Source: unsorted PBMCs, taken 0.4 years after starting antiretroviral therapy. The CDR3 DNA follows: TGTGCCAGTAGTAGGCCCGGGACAGGCGCCTACGAGCAGTACTTC. Amino acids: CASSRPGTGAYEQYF.